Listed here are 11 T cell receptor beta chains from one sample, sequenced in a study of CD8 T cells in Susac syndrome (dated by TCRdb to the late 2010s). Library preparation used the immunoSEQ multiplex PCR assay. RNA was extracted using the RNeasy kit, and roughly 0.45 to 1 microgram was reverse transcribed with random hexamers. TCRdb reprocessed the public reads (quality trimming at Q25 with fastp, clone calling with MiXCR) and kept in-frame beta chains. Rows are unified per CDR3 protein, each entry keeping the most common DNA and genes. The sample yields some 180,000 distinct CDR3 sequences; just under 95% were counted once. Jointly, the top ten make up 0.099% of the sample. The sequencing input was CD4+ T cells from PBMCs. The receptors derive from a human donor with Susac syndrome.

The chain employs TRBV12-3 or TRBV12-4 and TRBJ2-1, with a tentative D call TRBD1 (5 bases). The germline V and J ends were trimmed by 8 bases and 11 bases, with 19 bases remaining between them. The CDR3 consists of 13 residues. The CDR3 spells CASFTTRVGQQFF. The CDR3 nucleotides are TGTGCCAGCTTTACTACACGGGTGGGGCAGCAGTTCTTC.

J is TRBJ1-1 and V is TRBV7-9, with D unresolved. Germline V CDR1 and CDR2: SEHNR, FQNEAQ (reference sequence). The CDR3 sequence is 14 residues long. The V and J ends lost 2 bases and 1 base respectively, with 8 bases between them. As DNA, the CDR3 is TGTGCCAGCAGCTTAATGCCACAGAACACTGAAGCTTTCTTT. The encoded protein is CASSLMPQNTEAFF. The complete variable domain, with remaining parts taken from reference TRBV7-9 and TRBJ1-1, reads DTGVSQNPRHKITKRGQNVTFRCDPISEHNRLYWYRQTLGQGPEFLTYFQNEAQLEKSRLLSDRFSAERPKGSFSTLEIQRTEQGDSAMYLCASSLMPQNTEAFFGQGTRLTVV.

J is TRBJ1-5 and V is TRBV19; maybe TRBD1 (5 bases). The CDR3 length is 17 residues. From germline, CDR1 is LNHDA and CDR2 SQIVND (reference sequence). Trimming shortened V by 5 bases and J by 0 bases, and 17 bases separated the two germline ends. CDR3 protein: CASSGDGLKDSNQPQHF. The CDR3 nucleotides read TGTGCCAGTAGTGGGGACGGGCTTAAGGATAGCAATCAGCCCCAGCATTTT.

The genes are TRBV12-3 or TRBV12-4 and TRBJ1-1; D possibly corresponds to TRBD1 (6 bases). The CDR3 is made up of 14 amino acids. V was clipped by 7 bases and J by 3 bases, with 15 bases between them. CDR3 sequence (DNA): TGTGCCAGCACCGCCAGGGGAGAGTACACTGAAGCTTTCTTT. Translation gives CASTARGEYTEAFF.

CDR3 sequence: CSARAGLAEAFF. In nucleotides, the CDR3 is TGCAGTGCTAGAGCCGGGCTGGCTGAAGCTTTCTTT. The V gene is TRBV20-1, the J gene TRBJ1-1, with D hard to call. The CDR3 extends over 12 amino acids. Trimming took off 1 base at V and 6 bases at J, with 9 bases between the two ends. The germline CDR1 and CDR2 sequences are DFQATT and SNEGSKA (reference sequence).

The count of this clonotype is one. This CDR3 reads CAWNILSGNTIYF. CDR3 coding DNA: TGTGCCTGGAACATCTTGTCTGGAAACACCATATATTTT. This chain connects TRBV30 to TRBJ1-3; D call uncertain. The CDR3 contains 13 residues. Germline V gene data show CDR1 as GTSNPN and CDR2 as SVGIG (reference sequence). The V gene lost 4 bases and the J gene lost 1 base, with 8 bases spanning the gap. The full variable domain, completed using reference TRBV30 and TRBJ1-3, is SQTIHQWPATLVQPVGSPLSLECTVEGTSNPNLYWYRQAAGRGLQLLFYSVGIGQISSEVPQNLSASRPQDRQFILSSKKLLLSDSGFYLCAWNILSGNTIYFGEGSWLTVV.

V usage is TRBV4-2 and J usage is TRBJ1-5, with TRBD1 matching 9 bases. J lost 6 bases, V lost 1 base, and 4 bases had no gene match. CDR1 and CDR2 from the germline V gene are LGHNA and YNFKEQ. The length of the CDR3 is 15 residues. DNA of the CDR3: TGTGCCAGCAGCCAAGGGGACAGGGAACGTCAGCCCCAGCATTTT. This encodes CASSQGDRERQPQHF.

The CDR3 loop reads CSVERQWETQYF. In nucleotides, the CDR3 is TGCAGCGTCGAAAGGCAGTGGGAGACCCAGTACTTC. The chain links TRBV29-1 to TRBJ2-5; D call uncertain. Germline lookup yields CDR1 SQVTM and CDR2 ANQGSEA. The CDR3 loop spans 12 amino acids. Trimming removed 6 bases at V and 5 bases at J, with 13 bases between.

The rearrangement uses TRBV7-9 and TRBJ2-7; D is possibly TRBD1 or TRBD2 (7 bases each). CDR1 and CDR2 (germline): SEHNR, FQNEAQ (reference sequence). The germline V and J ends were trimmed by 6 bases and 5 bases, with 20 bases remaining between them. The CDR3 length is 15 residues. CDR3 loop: CASSNRLADRDEQYF. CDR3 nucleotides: TGTGCCAGCAGTAACCGACTAGCAGACAGGGACGAGCAGTACTTC.

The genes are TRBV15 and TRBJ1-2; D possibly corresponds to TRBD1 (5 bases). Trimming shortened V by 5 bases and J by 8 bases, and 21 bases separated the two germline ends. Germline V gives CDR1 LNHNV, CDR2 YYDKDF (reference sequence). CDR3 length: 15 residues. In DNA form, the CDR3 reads TGTGCCACCAGCCGGCGGGACGGCTTGGGAAAAGGCTACACCTTC. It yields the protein CATSRRDGLGKGYTF.

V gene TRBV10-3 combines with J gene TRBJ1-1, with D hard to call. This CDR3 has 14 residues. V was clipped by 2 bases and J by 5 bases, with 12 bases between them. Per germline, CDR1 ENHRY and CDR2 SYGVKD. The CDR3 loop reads CAISELERGTEAFF. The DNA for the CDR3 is TGTGCCATCAGTGAGCTTGAAAGAGGGACTGAAGCTTTCTTT.